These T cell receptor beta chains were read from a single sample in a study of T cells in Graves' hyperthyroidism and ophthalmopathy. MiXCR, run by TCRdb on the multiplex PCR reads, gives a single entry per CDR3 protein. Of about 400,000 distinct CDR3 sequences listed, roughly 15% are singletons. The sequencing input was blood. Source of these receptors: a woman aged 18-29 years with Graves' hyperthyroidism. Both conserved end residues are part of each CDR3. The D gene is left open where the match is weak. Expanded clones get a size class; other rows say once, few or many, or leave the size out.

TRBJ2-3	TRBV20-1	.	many	TGCAGTGCTAGAGATCCAGGGGTTACAGATACGCAGTATTTT	CSARDPGVTDTQYF
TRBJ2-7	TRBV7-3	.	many	TGTGCCAGCAGCTTAGAACCCCAGAATCACGAGCAGTACTTC	CASSLEPQNHEQYF
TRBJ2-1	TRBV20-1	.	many	TGCAGTGCTACTCCCGAAGGGCCCTACAATGAGCAGTTCTTC	CSATPEGPYNEQFF
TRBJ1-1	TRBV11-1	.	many	TGTGCCAGCAGCTTACGACGGAGGAACACTGAAGCTTTCTTT	CASSLRRRNTEAFF
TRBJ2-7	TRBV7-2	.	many	TGTGCCAGCAGCTTAGAAGCCTTTTACGAGCAGTACTTC	CASSLEAFYEQYF
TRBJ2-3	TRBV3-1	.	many	TGTGCCAGCAGCCCAGGGAAGAGCGCCACAGATACGCAGTATTTT	CASSPGKSATDTQYF
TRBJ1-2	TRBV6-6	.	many	TGTGCCAGCAGTTACTTCTCCGTATCCTATGGCTACACCTTC	CASSYFSVSYGYTF
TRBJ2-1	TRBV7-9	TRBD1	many	TGTGCCAGCAGCTTAGTCGGGACAGGGAATCATGAGCAGTTCTTC	CASSLVGTGNHEQFF
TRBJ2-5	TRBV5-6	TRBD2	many	TGTGCCAGCAGCACACTAGCGGCCTCCCAAGAGACCCAGTACTTC	CASSTLAASQETQYF
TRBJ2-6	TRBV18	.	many	TGTGCCAGCTCACCTTTAAAGGGGGCCAACGTCCTGACTTTC	CASSPLKGANVLTF
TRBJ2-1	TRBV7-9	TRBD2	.	TGTGCCAGCAGCCGGGGACTAGCGGAAGCCCACAATGAGCAGTTCTTC	CASSRGLAEAHNEQFF
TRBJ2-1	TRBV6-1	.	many	TGTGCCAGCAGTGAAACTTGGATAGACAATGAGCAGTTCTTC	CASSETWIDNEQFF
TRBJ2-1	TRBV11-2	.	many	TGTGCCAGCAGCTTAGAGTACGGAGAGCAGTTCTTC	CASSLEYGEQFF
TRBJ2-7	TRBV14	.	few	TGTGCCAGCAGCCTAGGGGGGATGGACGAGCAGTACTTC	CASSLGGMDEQYF
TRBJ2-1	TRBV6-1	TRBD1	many	TGTGCCAGCCAGACAGGGTCCTACAATGAGCAGTTCTTC	CASQTGSYNEQFF
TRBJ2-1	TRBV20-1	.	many	TGCAGTGCTAGAGGGGGGACTGAGCAGTTCTTC	CSARGGTEQFF
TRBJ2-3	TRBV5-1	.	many	TGCGCCAGCAGCTTGGATGCGATTAGCACAGATACGCAGTATTTT	CASSLDAISTDTQYF
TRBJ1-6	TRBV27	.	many	TGTGCCAGCAGTTTATCAGGAGGGTCCTATAATTCACCCCTCCACTTT	CASSLSGGSYNSPLHF
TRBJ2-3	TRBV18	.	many	TGTGCCAGCTCACCACCGGGCCCCAGCACAGATACGCAGTATTTT	CASSPPGPSTDTQYF
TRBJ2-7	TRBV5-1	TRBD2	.	TGCACCAGCAGCTCATCAGCGGGAGTACCTGAAGAGCAGTACTTC	CTSSSSAGVPEEQYF
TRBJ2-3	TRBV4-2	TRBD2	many	TGTGCCAGCAGCCAAGACCTAGCGGGAGGCACAGATACGCAGTATTTT	CASSQDLAGGTDTQYF
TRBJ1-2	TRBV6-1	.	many	TGTGCCAGCAGGGCACCTACCGACAGCTATGGCTACACCTTC	CASRAPTDSYGYTF
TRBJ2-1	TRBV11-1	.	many	TGTGCCAGCAGCTCTTCCGCTTCTAACGAGCAGTTCTTC	CASSSSASNEQFF
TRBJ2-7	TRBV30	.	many	TGTGCCTGGACGGGTGCCTACGAGCAGTACTTC	CAWTGAYEQYF
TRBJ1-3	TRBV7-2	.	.	TGTGCCAGCAGCTTAGAACCGGGCTCTGGAAACACCATATATTTT	CASSLEPGSGNTIYF
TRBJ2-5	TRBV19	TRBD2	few	TGTGCCAGTAGTATTGGCGGGAGCGTTGGGGAGACCCAGTACTTC	CASSIGGSVGETQYF
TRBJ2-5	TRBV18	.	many	TGTGCCAGCTCACCGGGCAGCCAAGAGACCCAGTACTTC	CASSPGSQETQYF
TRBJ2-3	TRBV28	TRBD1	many	TGTGCCAGCACCCTTAAACAGGGGCTTAGGCTGAGCACAGATACGCAGTATTTT	CASTLKQGLRLSTDTQYF
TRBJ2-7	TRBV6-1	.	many	TGTGCCAGCAGTGAACGAGGGCAGTCCTACGAGCAGTACTTC	CASSERGQSYEQYF
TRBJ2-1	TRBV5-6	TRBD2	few	TGTGCCAGCAGCTTTCTGGCAACGGGCGGGAGAAGTCACAATGAGCAGTTCTTC	CASSFLATGGRSHNEQFF
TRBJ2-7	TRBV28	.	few	TGTGCCAGCAGTCCCGTTTATGGCTCCTACGAGCAGTACTTC	CASSPVYGSYEQYF
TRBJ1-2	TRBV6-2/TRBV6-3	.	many	TGTGCCAGCAGTTACTCGAGCGGGGTTAACTATGGCTACACCTTC	CASSYSSGVNYGYTF
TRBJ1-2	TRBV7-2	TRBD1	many	TGTGCCAGCAGCGCGGACAGGGGGCAGGCCCTCGGGGGCTACACCTTC	CASSADRGQALGGYTF
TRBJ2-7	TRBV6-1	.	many	TGTGCCAGCAGACGAATTGATGACTACGAGCAGTACTTC	CASRRIDDYEQYF
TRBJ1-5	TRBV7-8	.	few	TGTGCCAGCACAAGGGGACAAACTAATCAGCCCCAGCATTTT	CASTRGQTNQPQHF
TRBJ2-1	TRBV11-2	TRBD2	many	TGTGCCAGCAGCCCGAACGGACTAGCGGGAGGGGCCTCCTACAATGAGCAGTTCTTC	CASSPNGLAGGASYNEQFF
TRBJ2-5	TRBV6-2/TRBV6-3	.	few	TGTGCCAGCAGTTACACCCGGGATATCGCGGAGACCCAGTACTTC	CASSYTRDIAETQYF
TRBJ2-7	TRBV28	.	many	TGTGCCAGCAGAACCCGGGACACATCCTACGAGCAGTACTTC	CASRTRDTSYEQYF
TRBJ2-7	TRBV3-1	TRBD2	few	TGTGCCAGCAGCCAAGGCCTGCGACTAGCGGGGGCCTACGAGCAGTACTTC	CASSQGLRLAGAYEQYF
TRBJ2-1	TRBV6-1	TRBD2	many	TGTGCCAGCAGGGGTGCGGGAGGATTCTACAATGAGCAGTTCTTC	CASRGAGGFYNEQFF
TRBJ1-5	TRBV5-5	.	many	TGTGCCAGCAGCCCGGTCCCTGGGGGTCAGCAGCCCCAGCATTTT	CASSPVPGGQQPQHF
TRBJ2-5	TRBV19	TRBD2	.	TGTGCCAGTAGTATACCAGCGGGAGGCCTCCCTGAGACCCAGTACTTC	CASSIPAGGLPETQYF
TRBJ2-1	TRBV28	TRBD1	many	TGTGCCAGCAATCCCCCGGACAGGATGCTCAATGAGCAGTTCTTC	CASNPPDRMLNEQFF
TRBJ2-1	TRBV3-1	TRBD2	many	TGTGCCAGCAGCCAAGTTTGGAGGACTAGTGCCTACAATGAGCAGTTCTTC	CASSQVWRTSAYNEQFF
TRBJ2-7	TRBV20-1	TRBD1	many	TGCAGTGCTCCGGACAGGGACTACGAGCAGTACTTC	CSAPDRDYEQYF
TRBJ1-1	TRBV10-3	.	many	TGTGCCATCAGTGAGTCGGGGTCGCCGAACACTGAAGCTTTCTTT	CAISESGSPNTEAFF
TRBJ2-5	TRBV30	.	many	TGTGCCTGGAGTGTAGACGCGATAATGGCGACCCAGTACTTC	CAWSVDAIMATQYF
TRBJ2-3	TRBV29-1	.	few	TGCAGCGTTTCCGGGGGAAGCACAGATACGCAGTATTTT	CSVSGGSTDTQYF